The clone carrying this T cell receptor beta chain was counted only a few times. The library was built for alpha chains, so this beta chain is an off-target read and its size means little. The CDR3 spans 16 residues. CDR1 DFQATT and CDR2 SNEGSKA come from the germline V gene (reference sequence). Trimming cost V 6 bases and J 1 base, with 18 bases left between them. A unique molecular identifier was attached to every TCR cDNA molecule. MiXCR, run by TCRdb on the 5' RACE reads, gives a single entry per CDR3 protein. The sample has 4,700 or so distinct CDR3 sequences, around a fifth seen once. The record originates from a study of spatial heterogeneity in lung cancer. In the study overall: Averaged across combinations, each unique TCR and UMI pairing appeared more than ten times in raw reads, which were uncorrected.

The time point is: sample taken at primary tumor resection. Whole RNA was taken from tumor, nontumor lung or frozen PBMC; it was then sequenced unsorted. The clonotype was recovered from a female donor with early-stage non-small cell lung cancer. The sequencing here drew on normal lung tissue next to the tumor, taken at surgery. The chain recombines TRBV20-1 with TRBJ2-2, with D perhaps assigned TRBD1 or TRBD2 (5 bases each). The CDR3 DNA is TGCAGTGCCAACATGGGGGTAGAGAGGAACACCGGGGAGCTGTTTTTT. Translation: CSANMGVERNTGELFF.